The sequence of this TCR beta chain was determined in a study of blood T cell repertoires in COVID-19 (dated by TCRdb to 2019 to 2021). Regarding the study in general: Collaborator samples came from the United States, Italy and Spain and covered acute and convalescent phases of COVID-19. The material from the prospective study consisted of cDNA or gDNA derived from T cells, B-cell-depleted T cells, or PBMCs. The dataset comprised deeply sampled blood TCRbeta repertoires from subjects exposed to, actively infected with, or recovered from COVID-19. The repertoires were released in a freely available public database intended as a resource for research on the immune response to SARS-CoV-2. Samples were obtained from the ongoing ImmuneRACE study (first 160 participants) and from some 1,300 subjects provided by 6 global collaborators. Sample metadata almost always included a de-identified subject ID, COVID-19 status, age in years and sex. Where HLA class I and class II types were available, the types were taken from metadata supplied by the sample provider, not from assay-based typing.

Concerning this clone itself: Its specific antigen is unknown. Per-base quality was not reported, and no clone a single base away is much larger than it.

The immunoSEQ Assay, a bias-controlled multiplex PCR, was used to amplify TCRbeta CDR3 regions from genomic DNA. Regarding the original processing steps: The number of nucleated cells in each sample was estimated from the amplification of reference gene primers within the assay. To quantify the absolute abundance of each unique TCRbeta CDR3 rearrangement, sequence reads were collapsed and filtered. For each sample, productive Simpson clonality was calculated as the square root of Simpson's diversity index over productive rearrangements. TCRdb carries this immuneACCESS record with in-frame sequences only. Its versions omit some clonotypes, under half of them owing to an unresolved V gene in the studies checked, with the rest unexplained. V and J calls plus clone size are reproduced from that table; the DNA served to infer D and trimming. This sample has around 60,000 clones in its table, and roughly 90% of those were observed once. Clones ranked in the top ten supply under 4.5% of the sample.

General findings and caveats noted by the study authors: How much clinical and demographic metadata was included differed by source and by participant, and the metadata was provided uncurated.

Each collaborating institution followed its own protocols to collect whole blood in K2EDTA tubes. Collaborator samples were shipped for TCRbeta analysis as frozen whole blood, isolated PBMCs, or DNA extracted from either sample type. The sequenced sample consisted of peripheral blood. This TCR was sampled from a human donor in a cohort sampled during active COVID-19.

The CDR3 amino acid sequence is: CASSLAGGQGIYGYTF. In nucleotides, the sequence is TGCGCCAGCAGCTTGGCCGGCGGGCAGGGGATCTATGGCTACACCTTC. The chain is encoded by TRBV5-1 joined to TRBJ1-2; a weak D assignment points to TRBD1 (6 bases agree). The cysteine opens and the phenylalanine closes a CDR3 of 16 amino acids. Only the CDR3 part of the read is kept: 48 bases, read in frame from the first base. V is reduced by 0 bases and J by 4 bases, leaving a spacing of 16 bases between them. For CDR1 and CDR2, the germline V gene lists SGHRS and YFSETQ.